This TCR beta chain stems from a study of blood T cell repertoires in COVID-19. In the original analysis: Scientists estimated how many nucleated cells there were by amplifying reference gene primers. TCRdb's copy holds only in-frame clones and misses some; the assay was immunoSEQ multiplex PCR. From that table come the V and J calls and clone size; the DNA was used to work out D and trimming. The table lists more than 250,000 clones, about 87% of them singletons. The junction had 6 bases not matched to a gene; V was cut back by 3 bases and J by 2 bases. In germline, CDR1 is SGHRS, CDR2 YFSETQ. The CDR3 length is 16 residues.

The chain combines TRBV5-1 with TRBJ2-1; 9 positions match TRBD2. The sequence was obtained from a woman between 50 and 59 years old with COVID-19, enrolled during active disease. Sequences were obtained from peripheral blood. The CDR3 loop is CASSYGLAPTYNEQFF. In DNA, the CDR3 is TGCGCCAGCAGCTATGGACTAGCGCCCACCTACAATGAGCAGTTCTTC.